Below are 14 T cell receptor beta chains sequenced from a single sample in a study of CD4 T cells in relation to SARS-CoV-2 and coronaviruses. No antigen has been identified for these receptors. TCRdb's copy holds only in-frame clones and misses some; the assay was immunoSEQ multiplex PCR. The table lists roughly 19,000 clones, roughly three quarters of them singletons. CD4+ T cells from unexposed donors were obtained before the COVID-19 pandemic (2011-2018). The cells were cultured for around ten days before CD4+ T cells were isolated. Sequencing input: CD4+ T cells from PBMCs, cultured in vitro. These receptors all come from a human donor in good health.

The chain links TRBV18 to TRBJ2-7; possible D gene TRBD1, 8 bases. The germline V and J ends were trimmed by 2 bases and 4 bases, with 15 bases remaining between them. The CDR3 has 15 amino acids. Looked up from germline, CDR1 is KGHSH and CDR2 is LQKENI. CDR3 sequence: CASSPGAQGGYEQYF. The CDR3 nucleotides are TGTGCCAGCTCACCAGGAGCACAGGGGGGGTACGAGCAGTACTTC.

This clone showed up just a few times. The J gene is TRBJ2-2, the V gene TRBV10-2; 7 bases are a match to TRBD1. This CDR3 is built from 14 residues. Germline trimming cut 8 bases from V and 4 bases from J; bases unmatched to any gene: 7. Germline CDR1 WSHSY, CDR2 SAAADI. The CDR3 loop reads CASGGQAGTGELFF. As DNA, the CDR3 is TGCGCCAGCGGAGGACAGGCTGGCACCGGGGAGCTGTTTTTT.

Here the CDR3 DNA reads TGTGCCAGCAGCCCCGGGGGAGCGGGACCAGTCGACGAGCAGTACTTC. Its translation: CASSPGGAGPVDEQYF. The V gene is TRBV7-9, the J gene TRBJ2-7; 7 bases map to TRBD2. The CDR3 spans 16 residues. Trimming cost V 5 bases and J 5 bases; bases outside gene matches: 15. Germline loops: CDR1 SEHNR, CDR2 FQNEAQ (reference sequence).

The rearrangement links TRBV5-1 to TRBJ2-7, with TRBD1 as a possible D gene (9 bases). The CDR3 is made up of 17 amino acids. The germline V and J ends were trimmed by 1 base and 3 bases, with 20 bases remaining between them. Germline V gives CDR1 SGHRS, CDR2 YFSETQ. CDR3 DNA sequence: TGCGCCAGCAGCTTGCCCGGGGGGGGGACAGGGCTCTACGAGCAGTACTTC. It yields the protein CASSLPGGGTGLYEQYF. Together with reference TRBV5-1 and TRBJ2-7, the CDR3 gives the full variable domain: KAGVTQTPRYLIKTRGQQVTLSCSPISGHRSVSWYQQTPGQGLQFLFEYFSETQRNKGNFPGRFSGRQFSNSRSEMNVSTLELGDSALYLCASSLPGGGTGLYEQYFGPGTRLTVT.

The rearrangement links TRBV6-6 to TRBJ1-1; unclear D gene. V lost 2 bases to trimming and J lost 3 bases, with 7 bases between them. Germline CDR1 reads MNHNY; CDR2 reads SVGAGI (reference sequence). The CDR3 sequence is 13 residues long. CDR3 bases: TGTGCCAGCAGTTACCAGATCGACACTGAAGCTTTCTTT. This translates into CASSYQIDTEAFF.

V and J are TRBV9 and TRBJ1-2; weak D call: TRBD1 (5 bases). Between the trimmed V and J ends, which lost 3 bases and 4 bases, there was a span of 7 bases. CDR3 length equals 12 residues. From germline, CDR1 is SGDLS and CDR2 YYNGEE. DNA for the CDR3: TGTGCCAGCAGCGGACAGAGCTATGGCTACACCTTC. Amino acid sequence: CASSGQSYGYTF.

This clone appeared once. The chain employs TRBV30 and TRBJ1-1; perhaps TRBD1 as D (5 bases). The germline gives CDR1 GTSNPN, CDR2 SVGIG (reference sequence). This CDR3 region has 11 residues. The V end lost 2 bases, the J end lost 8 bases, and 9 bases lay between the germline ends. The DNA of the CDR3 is TGTGCCTGGAGTCCCGGGGGAGAAGCTTTCTTT. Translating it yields CAWSPGGEAFF.

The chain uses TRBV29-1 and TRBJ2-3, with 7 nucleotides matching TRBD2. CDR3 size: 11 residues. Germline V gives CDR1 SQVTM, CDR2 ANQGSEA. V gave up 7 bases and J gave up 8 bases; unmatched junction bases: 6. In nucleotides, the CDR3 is TGCAGCGCCGTGGGCGGGGGTACGCAGTATTTT. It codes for CSAVGGGTQYF.

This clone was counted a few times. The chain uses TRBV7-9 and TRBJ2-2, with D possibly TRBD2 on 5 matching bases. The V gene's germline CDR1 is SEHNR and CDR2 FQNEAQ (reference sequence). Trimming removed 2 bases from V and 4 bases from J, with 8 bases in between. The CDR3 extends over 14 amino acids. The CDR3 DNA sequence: TGTGCCAGCAGCTTATCGGGATCCACCGGGGAGCTGTTTTTT. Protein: CASSLSGSTGELFF.

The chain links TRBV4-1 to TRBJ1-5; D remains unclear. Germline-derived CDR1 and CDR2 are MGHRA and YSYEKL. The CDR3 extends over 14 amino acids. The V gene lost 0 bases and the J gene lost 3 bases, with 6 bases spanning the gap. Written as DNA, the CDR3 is TGCGCCAGCAGCCAAGATTGGGACAATCAGCCCCAGCATTTT. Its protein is CASSQDWDNQPQHF.

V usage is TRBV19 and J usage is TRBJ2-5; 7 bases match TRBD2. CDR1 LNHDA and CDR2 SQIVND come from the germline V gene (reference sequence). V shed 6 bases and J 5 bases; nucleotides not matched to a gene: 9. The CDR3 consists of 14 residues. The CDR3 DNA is TGTGCCAGTAGGGTGACTAGCCTCGGGGAGACCCAGTACTTC. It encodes CASRVTSLGETQYF.

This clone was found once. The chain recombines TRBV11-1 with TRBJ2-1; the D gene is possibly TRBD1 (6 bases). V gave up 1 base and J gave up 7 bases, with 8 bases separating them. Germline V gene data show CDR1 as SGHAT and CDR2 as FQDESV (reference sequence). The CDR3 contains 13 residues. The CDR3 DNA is TGTGCCAGCAGCTTAGGGCAGGGGAATGAGCAGTTCTTC. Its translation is CASSLGQGNEQFF.

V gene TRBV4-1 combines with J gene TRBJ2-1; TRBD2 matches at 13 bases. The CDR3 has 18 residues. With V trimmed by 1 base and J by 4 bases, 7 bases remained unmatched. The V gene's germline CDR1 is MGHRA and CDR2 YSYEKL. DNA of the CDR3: TGCGCCAGCAGCCAAGGGGAGATGGGACTAGCGGGATACAATGAGCAGTTCTTC. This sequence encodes CASSQGEMGLAGYNEQFF.

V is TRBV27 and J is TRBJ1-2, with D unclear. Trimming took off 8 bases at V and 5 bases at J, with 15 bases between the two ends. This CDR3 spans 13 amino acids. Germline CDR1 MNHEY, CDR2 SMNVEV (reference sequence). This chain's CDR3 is CASATEGRYGYTF. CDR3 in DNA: TGTGCCAGCGCCACGGAGGGTCGTTATGGCTACACCTTC.